The TCR beta chain described here comes from a study of T cell clonality in common variable immunodeficiency. The CDR3 sequence is 15 residues long. V dropped 4 bases and J dropped 2 bases, with 15 bases sitting between them. Germline V gene sequence: CDR1 SGHNT, CDR2 YYREEE (reference sequence). This clone has a count of ten or more. The read terminates 3 residues before the CDR3 end, so the remaining end is supplied by the germline J gene. Produced via immunoSEQ multiplex PCR; TCRdb's table is partial and in-frame only. The sample holds around 50,000 clones, and no clone turns up only once. This TCR was recovered from a person aged 18 to 75 in good health. The chain links TRBV5-4 to TRBJ2-5, with a tentative D call TRBD1 (6 bases). The sample consisted of peripheral blood mononuclear cells. The sequenced part of the CDR3 DNA is TGTGCCAGCAGCCGACAGGAGAGTAGGCAAGAGACC. Translating gives CASSRQESRQET. The whole CDR3 protein reads CASSRQESRQETQYF.